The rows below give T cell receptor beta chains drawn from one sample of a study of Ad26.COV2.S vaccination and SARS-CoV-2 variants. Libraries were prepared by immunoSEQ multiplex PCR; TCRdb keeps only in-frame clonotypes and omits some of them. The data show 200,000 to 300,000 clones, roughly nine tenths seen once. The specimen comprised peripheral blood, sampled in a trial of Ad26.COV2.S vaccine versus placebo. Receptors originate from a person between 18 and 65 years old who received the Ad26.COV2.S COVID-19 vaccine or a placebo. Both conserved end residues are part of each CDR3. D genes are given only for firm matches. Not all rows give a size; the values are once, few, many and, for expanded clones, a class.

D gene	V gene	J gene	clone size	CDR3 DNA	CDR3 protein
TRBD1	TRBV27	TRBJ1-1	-	TGTGCCAGCAGTTCCCTACAGGGGTTGGACACTGAAGCTTTCTTT	CASSSLQGLDTEAFF
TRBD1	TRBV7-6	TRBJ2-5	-	TGTGCCAGCATCACCGGGACAGGGAGTTTTGAAGAGACCCAGTACTTC	CASITGTGSFEETQYF
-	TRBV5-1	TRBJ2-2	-	TGCGCCAGCATTCGTTCGACAGCAGATAGCACCGGGGAGCTGTTTTTT	CASIRSTADSTGELFF
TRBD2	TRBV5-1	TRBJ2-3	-	TGCGCCAGCAGCTTGGGGGCTAGCGGGGCCCTAGATACGCAGTATTTT	CASSLGASGALDTQYF
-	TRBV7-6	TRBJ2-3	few	TGTGCCAGCAGCCCACCCGGGGTAATTCGAGATACGCAGTATTTT	CASSPPGVIRDTQYF
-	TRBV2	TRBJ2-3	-	TGTGCCAGCAGTGAAGCTGTAGCGGCTCACTTAATAAGCACAGATACGCAGTATTTT	CASSEAVAAHLISTDTQYF
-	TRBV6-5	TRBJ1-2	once	TGTGCCAACCAGGAGTCTTACTATGGCTACACCTTC	CANQESYYGYTF
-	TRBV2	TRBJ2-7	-	TGTGCCAGCAGTGATGGGCGGTTGGGCGAGCAGTACTTC	CASSDGRLGEQYF
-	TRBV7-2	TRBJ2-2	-	TGTGCCAGCAGGGCGAGGGGGGGAGTGAACACCGGGGAGCTGTTTTTT	CASRARGGVNTGELFF
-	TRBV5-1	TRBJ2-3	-	TGCGCCAGCATTAAGGGAACGGGGCCAGATACGCAGTATTTT	CASIKGTGPDTQYF
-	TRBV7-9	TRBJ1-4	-	TGTGCCAGCAGCTCAGGACGGCCTAATGAAAAACTGTTTTTT	CASSSGRPNEKLFF
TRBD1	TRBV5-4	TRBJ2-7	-	TGTGCCAGCAACTCCCTCCCCGGGACAGGGTCCTACGAGCAGTACTTC	CASNSLPGTGSYEQYF
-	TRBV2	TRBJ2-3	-	TGTGCCAGCAGGACGGGTAGAAACACAGATACGCAGTATTTT	CASRTGRNTDTQYF
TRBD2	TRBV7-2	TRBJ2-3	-	TGTGCCAGCAGCGCGGGACTAGCGGGGGAGGATACGCAGTATTTT	CASSAGLAGEDTQYF
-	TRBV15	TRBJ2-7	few	TGTGCCACCGGGGGGTCCGCCTCCTACGAGCAGTACTTC	CATGGSASYEQYF
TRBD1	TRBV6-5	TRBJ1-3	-	TGTGCCAGCAGTACAGGGGGCGCTGGAAACACCATATATTTT	CASSTGGAGNTIYF
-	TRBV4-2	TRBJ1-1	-	TGTGCCAGCAGCGCCCAGGGTAACACTGAAGCTTTCTTT	CASSAQGNTEAFF
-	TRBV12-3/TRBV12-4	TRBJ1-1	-	TGTGCCAGCAGTTTTTCGAACACTGAAGCTTTCTTT	CASSFSNTEAFF
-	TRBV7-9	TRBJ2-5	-	TGTGCCAGCAGCTTAAAGGGGCGGACCCAAGAGACCCAGTACTTC	CASSLKGRTQETQYF
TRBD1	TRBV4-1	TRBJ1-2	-	TGCGCCAGCAGCCACCCATATATTACAGGGGCGGGCTATGGCTACACCTTC	CASSHPYITGAGYGYTF
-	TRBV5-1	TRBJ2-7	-	TGCGCCAGCAGCTTTACAGACAGCCCCTACGAGCAGTACTTC	CASSFTDSPYEQYF
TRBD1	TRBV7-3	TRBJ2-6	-	TGTGCCAGCAGCTACATCCGTCCCTCGGGACAGGGGAGTCGCGTCCTGACTTTC	CASSYIRPSGQGSRVLTF
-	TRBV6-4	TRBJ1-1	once	TGTGCCAGCAGTCCCCAGGAGGGGTCTACTGAAGCTTTCTTT	CASSPQEGSTEAFF
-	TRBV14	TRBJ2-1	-	TGTGCCAGCAGCCACCCTCGCAGGGGTGGGGATGAGCAGTTCTTC	CASSHPRRGGDEQFF
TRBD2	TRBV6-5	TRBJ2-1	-	TGTGCCAGCAGTCCGGGGGGAGTTAATGAGCAGTTCTTC	CASSPGGVNEQFF
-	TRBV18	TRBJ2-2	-	TGTGCCAGCTCAAGGGACACCGGGGAGCTGTTTTTT	CASSRDTGELFF
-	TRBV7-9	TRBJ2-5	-	TGTGCCAGCAGCCGGGATTTACAAGAGACCCAGTACTTC	CASSRDLQETQYF
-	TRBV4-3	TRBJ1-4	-	TGCGCCAGCAGCCAAGCCTTTTCGGACGGGAATGAAAAACTGTTTTTT	CASSQAFSDGNEKLFF
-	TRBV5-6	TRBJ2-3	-	TGTGCCAGCAGCTTGGGAGGCGGGGCGCTAGCGACAGATACGCAGTATTTT	CASSLGGGALATDTQYF
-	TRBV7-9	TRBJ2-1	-	TGTGCCAGCAGCTTGGGACTTTACAATGAGCAGTTCTTC	CASSLGLYNEQFF
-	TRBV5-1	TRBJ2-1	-	TGCGCCAGCAGCTCCGGGACGCCATACAATGAGCAGTTCTTC	CASSSGTPYNEQFF
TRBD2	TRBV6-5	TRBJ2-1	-	TGTGCCAGCATGACTAGCGGGGGCCAATACAATGAGCAGTTCTTC	CASMTSGGQYNEQFF
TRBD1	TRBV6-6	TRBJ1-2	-	TGTGCCAGCAGTTCCGGACAGGGCTATGGCTACACCTTC	CASSSGQGYGYTF
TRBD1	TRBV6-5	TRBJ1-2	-	TGTGCCAGCAACGCCCAGGGGGGTTCGGGGGGCTACACCTTC	CASNAQGGSGGYTF
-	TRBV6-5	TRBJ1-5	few	TGTGCCAGCAGTTCTATTCTCAATCAGCCCCAGCATTTT	CASSSILNQPQHF
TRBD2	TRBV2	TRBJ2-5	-	TGTGCCAGCAGTTTGACTAGCGGGGTGAGAGAGACCCAGTACTTC	CASSLTSGVRETQYF
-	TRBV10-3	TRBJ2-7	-	TGTGCCATCAGTGGACAGGGCGGGACCGAGCAGTACTTC	CAISGQGGTEQYF
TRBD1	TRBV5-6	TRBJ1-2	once	TGTGCCAGCAGCTTGGAGGGGGCGAGTGGCTATGGCTACACCTTC	CASSLEGASGYGYTF
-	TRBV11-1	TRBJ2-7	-	TGTGCCAGCAGCTTAGCGGGTGGCAGGGGCCAGACTGGTAAGCAGTACTTC	CASSLAGGRGQTGKQYF
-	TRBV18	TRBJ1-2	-	TGTGCCAGCTCACTACAGGTCTCTTCTAACTATGGCTACACCTTC	CASSLQVSSNYGYTF
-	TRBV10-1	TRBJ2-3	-	TGCGCCAGCAGACCAGTTAGTCGCCGAGCGCCGCGCCGGTTTAGGCAGTATTTT	CASRPVSRRAPRRFRQYF
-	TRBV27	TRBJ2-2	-	TGTGCCAGCAGTCCACTTCCTCGGGACACCGGGGAGCTGTTTTTT	CASSPLPRDTGELFF
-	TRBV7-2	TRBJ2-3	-	TGTGCCAGCAGCCCGAGGCGGAGCACAGATACGCAGTATTTT	CASSPRRSTDTQYF
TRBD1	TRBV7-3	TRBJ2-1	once	TGTGCCAGCAGCCACGGGACAGGACGTAGGGATACTGAGCAGTTCTTC	CASSHGTGRRDTEQFF